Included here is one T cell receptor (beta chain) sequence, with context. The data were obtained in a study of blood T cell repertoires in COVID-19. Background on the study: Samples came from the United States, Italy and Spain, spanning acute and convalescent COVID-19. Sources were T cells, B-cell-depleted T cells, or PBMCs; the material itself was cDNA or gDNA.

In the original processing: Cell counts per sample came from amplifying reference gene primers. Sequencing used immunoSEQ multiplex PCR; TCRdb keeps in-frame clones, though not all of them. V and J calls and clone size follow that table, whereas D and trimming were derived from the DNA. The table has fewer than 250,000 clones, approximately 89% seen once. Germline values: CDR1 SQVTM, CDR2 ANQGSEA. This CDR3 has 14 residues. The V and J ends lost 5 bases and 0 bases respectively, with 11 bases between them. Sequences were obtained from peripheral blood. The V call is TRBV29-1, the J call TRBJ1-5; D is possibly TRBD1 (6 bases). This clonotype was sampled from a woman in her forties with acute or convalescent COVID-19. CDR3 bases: TGCAGCGTTTCCGGGACAAATAGCAATCAGCCCCAGCATTTT. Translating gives CSVSGTNSNQPQHF.